The next 10 T cell receptor beta chains were all read from a single sample in a study of OX40 agonist ivuxolimab in advanced cancers. Library creation used the immunoSEQ multiplex PCR assay. Imported from immuneACCESS, the table was reduced by TCRdb to in-frame sequences with V and J called. These copies leave out some clones; in studies compared against another copy, an unresolved V gene accounts for under half, and the cause of the remainder is not known. The sample records approximately 69,000 clones, roughly 90% of which are singletons. The ten largest clones represent roughly a tenth of the sample. The sequencing here drew on CD4+ or CD8+ T cells sorted from blood, taken in a trial of the OX40 agonist ivuxolimab. The receptors originated from an adult with an advanced solid tumor such as melanoma, head and neck, liver or kidney cancer.

This rearrangement joins TRBV5-1 to TRBJ1-4; the D is unclear. This CDR3 is built from 14 residues. Germline CDR1 is SGHRS and CDR2 is YFSETQ. V lost 2 bases and J 5 bases, leaving 10 bases between the germline ends. The CDR3, as DNA: TGCGCCAGCAGCTTAGGCCAGGTGAATGAAAAACTGTTTTTT. The encoded protein is CASSLGQVNEKLFF.

This clone occurred a few times. V and J are TRBV18 and TRBJ2-2; D unclear. The germline CDR1 and CDR2 sequences are KGHSH and LQKENI. V lost 6 bases, J lost 6 bases, and 11 bases lay in between. CDR3 length: 13 residues. The CDR3 nucleotides read TGTGCCAGCTCCCTGCGTTTCCCCGGGGAGCTGTTTTTT. It is translated as CASSLRFPGELFF.

The J gene is TRBJ2-7, the V gene TRBV10-3, with TRBD2 as a possible D gene (6 bases). Trimming stripped 4 bases from V and 5 bases from J, with 12 bases between. Germline V lookup: CDR1 ENHRY, CDR2 SYGVKD. The CDR3 loop spans 13 amino acids. The CDR3 loop is CAISVSGENEQYF. The CDR3 bases are TGTGCCATCAGTGTGTCGGGAGAAAACGAGCAGTACTTC.

The J gene is TRBJ2-5, the V gene TRBV28; maybe TRBD1 (7 bases). The CDR3 totals 14 residues. In germline, CDR1 is MDHEN, CDR2 SYDVKM. The germline V and J ends were trimmed by 6 bases and 5 bases, with 16 bases remaining between them. CDR3 region: CASRPGGGLETQYF. The CDR3 DNA reads as TGTGCCAGCAGACCCGGAGGGGGCCTGGAGACCCAGTACTTC.

V gene TRBV7-8 combines with J gene TRBJ1-5; possible D gene TRBD1, 5 bases. V was shortened by 5 bases and J by 3 bases, with 8 bases between the two germline ends. The germline CDR1 and CDR2 sequences are SGHVS and FQNEAQ. This CDR3 has 13 residues. This CDR3 is CASSPGANQPQHF. CDR3 nucleotide sequence: TGTGCCAGCAGCCCCGGGGCCAATCAGCCCCAGCATTTT.

The rearrangement links TRBV18 to TRBJ2-3; no clear D. Germline-derived CDR1 and CDR2 are KGHSH and LQKENI. This CDR3 is built from 13 residues. V was trimmed by 4 bases and J by 1 base, leaving 6 bases between them. The CDR3 DNA is TGTGCCAGCTCACAGGAGCGCACAGATACGCAGTATTTT. Translation gives CASSQERTDTQYF.

The chain employs TRBV5-1 and TRBJ2-7; 12 bases line up with TRBD2. Looked up from germline, CDR1 is SGHRS and CDR2 is YFSETQ. This CDR3 is built from 15 residues. J lost 5 bases, V lost 0 bases, and 3 bases had no gene match. The CDR3 nucleotides read TGCGCCAGCAGCTTGGTAGGACTAGCGGGAAACGAGCAGTACTTC. It specifies CASSLVGLAGNEQYF.

The chain links TRBV7-3 to TRBJ2-1, with D perhaps TRBD1 (5 bases). The V end was cut by 3 bases, the J end by 7 bases, with 10 bases between. The germline gives CDR1 SGHTA, CDR2 FQGTGA. There are 13 residues in the CDR3. CDR3 region: CASSFQGANEQFF. Written as DNA, the CDR3 is TGTGCCAGCAGCTTTCAGGGTGCAAATGAGCAGTTCTTC.

The genes are TRBV4-3 and TRBJ1-5, with D uncertain. The V gene lost 3 bases and the J gene lost 6 bases, with 9 bases spanning the gap. CDR1 and CDR2 from the germline V gene are LGHNA and YSLEER. This CDR3 spans 13 amino acids. The chain's CDR3 is CASSQIPGQPQHF. The CDR3 DNA reads TGCGCCAGCAGCCAGATACCGGGTCAGCCCCAGCATTTT.

This chain connects TRBV30 to TRBJ1-2; TRBD1 agrees at 10 bases. CDR3 length: 16 amino acids. Losses at the gene ends were 7 bases for V and 1 base for J; bases not matched to a gene: 12. The germline V gene encodes CDR1 GTSNPN and CDR2 SVGIG (reference sequence). CDR3 bases: TGTGCCTACGTGTCCGGGACAGGGGCTATTAACTATGGCTACACCTTC. This translates into CAYVSGTGAINYGYTF.